At least ten counts were recorded for the clone carrying this TCR beta chain. Antigen unknown. The data belong to a study of CD8 T cells in ankylosing spondylitis. Using quantitative 5'-RACE with molecular barcodes, the authors made TCR beta libraries. Via MiXCR, TCRdb re-called the 5' RACE reads, giving one row per CDR3 protein. The repertoire holds about 240,000 distinct CDR3 sequences, with about 10% as singletons. The CDR3 sequence is 13 residues long. The germline gives CDR1 SGHRS, CDR2 YFSETQ. The V and J ends lost 4 bases and 7 bases respectively, with 11 bases between them. General study points: Clones linked to disease, bearing a CD8+ phenotype, were relatively rare in peripheral blood.

The sequenced sample consisted of blood, either unsorted or a sorted T cell fraction (not recorded which). V usage is TRBV5-1 and J usage is TRBJ2-2; D might be TRBD2 (5 bases). The source is a male donor with ankylosing spondylitis or in good health (not recorded which). CDR3 amino acids: CASSVLEGGELFF. The CDR3 coding sequence is TGCGCCAGCAGCGTCCTAGAGGGCGGGGAGCTGTTTTTT.